This T cell receptor beta chain was retrieved from a study of shared clonotypes between healthy human individuals (TCRdb year 2020). About the full investigation: A few men and a couple of women, aged 18 to 49 years, made up the cohort. To increase sequencing depth and limit assay-specific biases, TCR repertoire library preparation and sequencing were carried out by different laboratories using diverse techniques. Leukapheresis yielded between about 0.9 and 9.5 billion PBMCs per donor. Blood TCR repertoires of five healthy adults were deeply sequenced to estimate repertoire size and the extent of clonotype sharing between individuals. For each donor, CD4 naive and CD4 memory were each run on three plates, CD8 naive on two plates, and CD8 memory on one plate. Overall study outcomes, separate from this receptor: Incomplete sequencing was indicated by rarefaction of sorted-subset datasets, despite the large sequencing depth. The small number of donors limited the genetic and exposure-history diversity represented. Pairwise subsampling led to the expectation that sequencing depth would affect the degree of clonotype sharing among donors. Compared with non-shared clonotypes, the clonotypes found in all four sorted-subset donors had higher generation probabilities. Naive subsets generally had larger estimated clonotype richness than memory subsets. Sampling was restricted to blood, and TCR repertoires in tissue are likely to differ from TCR repertoires in blood. Across a handful of donors, 5% to 6% of naive CD4, 3% to 3.5% of naive CD8, 2.3% of memory CD4, and 0.4% to 0.45% of memory CD8 clonotypes were shared.

Using the deep immunoSEQ assay, TCR CDR3 regions were amplified from genomic DNA by multiplex PCR. Extracted genomic DNA from each cell subset was spread evenly across all wells of several immunoSEQ 96-well plates, with each plate serving as a replicate. Each replicate PCR for sorted subsets received 200 ng genomic DNA, equal to about 30,000 T cell genomes. The purified libraries were quantified using a Qubit 3.0 fluorometer, sized with a Bioanalyzer 2100, and then quantified again using the KAPA Library Quantification kit. Each immunoSEQ 96-well plate was sequenced on its own single-read 150-cycle Illumina NextSeq 550 flow cell. The original methods were these. Because the immunoSEQ output included only junctional sequences and no quality scores, the filtering could not be the same as the filtering used for full-length reads. To assign V/J genes and CDR3, sequences were annotated against IMGT germline references using PyIR, a Python wrapper for IgBLAST v1.9. Reads with weak V/J assignments (E-value above 1e-6), missing CDR3, stop codons, out-of-frame junctions, or ambiguous translated residues were removed. V3J clonotypes were defined as sequences sharing the same inferred V gene, J gene, and CDR3 amino acid sequence. Percentage overlap between repertoires was calculated by dividing the number of shared unique clonotypes by the size of the smaller repertoire. Richness of each repertoire was evaluated using RTK rarefaction, the Chao1 estimator, and Recon v2.1 estimates of unobserved clonotypes. Generation probabilities for all TCRbeta clonotypes obtained by the gDNA method from a handful of donors were computed using OLGA. TCRdb mirrors the immuneACCESS table, restricted to in-frame sequences. Some clones are absent from its copies; in checked studies, under half trace to an unresolved V gene, and the reason for the others is unknown. The V and J calls and clone size are taken from that table; D and trimming were inferred from the DNA. For this sample there are around 2.1 million clones; approximately 96% appear just once. Jointly, the top ten make up 0.1% to 0.15% of the sample.

A remark on this clone: Its cognate antigen has yet to be identified. There are no base qualities to consult, and no much larger clone falls within one base.

The donors were healthy, HIV-negative adults with no recently reported acute infections or vaccinations. All donors were Caucasian adults living in Nashville, Tennessee, USA. CD4+ T cells were enriched through magnetic negative selection, after which naive cells were positively selected on CD45RA and the remaining negative fraction served as the memory subset. Blood was obtained by leukapheresis, after which PBMCs were separated by Ficoll-Histopaque density gradient centrifugation and cryopreserved in liquid nitrogen vapor phase. Analytical flow cytometry was used to check the purity and quantity of every magnetically sorted T cell population. Each sorted fraction had its genomic DNA isolated and then quantified by UV absorbance on a Nanodrop 2000c. Via the germline V gene, CDR1 is ENHRY and CDR2 SYGVKD. The CDR3, from cysteine to phenylalanine, totals 12 residues. The retained sequence is limited to the CDR3, 36 bases, with the frame set at the first base. V was cut back by 10 bases and J by 4 bases, leaving a gap of 8 bases between them.

This receptor was taken from a man between 18 and 29 years old in good health. Sequenced sample: naive CD4+ T cells sorted from blood. This specimen's cell subset or site label, per the study, means: CD45RA+ positively selected. This chain is built from TRBV10-3 and TRBJ1-6, with no reliable assignment of the D segment. The DNA reads TGTGCCACAGGAAATTATAATTCACCCCTCCACTTT. This gives the protein CATGNYNSPLHF.